The 19 T cell receptor beta chains below were found in one sample sequenced in a study of CD8 T cells in Susac syndrome (dated 2019 in TCRdb). The library was produced with the immunoSEQ multiplex PCR assay. RNA was extracted using the RNeasy kit, and roughly 0.5 to 1 microgram was reverse transcribed with random hexamers. TCRdb itself trimmed the public reads at Q25 with fastp, ran MiXCR and retained productive beta chains. Every entry covers one CDR3 protein and lists the most common genes and DNA from its rows. The sample table lists 250,000 to 300,000 distinct CDR3 sequences, about 88% of them with a count of one. The top ten constitute around 0.18% of the sample. The sequenced sample consisted of CD8+ T cells from PBMCs. The origin of the receptors is a human donor with multiple sclerosis.

V is TRBV13 and J is TRBJ2-1; D assignment may be TRBD1 or TRBD2 (5 bases each). CDR1 is PRHDT and CDR2 is FYEKMQ in the germline V gene (reference sequence). The V gene lost 4 bases and the J gene lost 4 bases, with 17 bases spanning the gap. The CDR3 spans 16 residues. The CDR3 here is CASSSVRDPPYNEQFF. The CDR3 coding sequence is TGTGCCAGCAGCTCGGTCCGGGACCCCCCTTACAATGAGCAGTTCTTC.

The chain uses TRBV18 and TRBJ2-7; D might be TRBD1 or TRBD2, each matching 5 bases. The CDR3 spans 13 residues. V was clipped by 5 bases and J by 3 bases, with 11 bases between them. Germline V gene lookup returns CDR1 KGHSH and CDR2 LQKENI. The CDR3 nucleotides read TGTGCCAGCTCATACGGGGCGAACTACGAGCAGTACTTC. It yields the protein CASSYGANYEQYF.

Only a few counts were recorded for this clonotype. V is TRBV27 and J is TRBJ2-5; the D is unclear. The DNA matches TRBJ2-7 better at its end, which makes the J call doubtful. The CDR3 consists of 13 residues. Germline V gene sequence: CDR1 MNHEY, CDR2 SMNVEV (reference sequence). CDR3 in DNA: TGTGCCAGCAGTTTATCGACTTTCTCCGAGCAGTACTTC. Its translation: CASSLSTFSEQYF.

The genes are TRBV7-9 and TRBJ2-4; TRBD1 matches at 8 bases. J was trimmed by 8 bases and V by 5 bases; bases with no gene match: 8. This CDR3 region has 14 residues. The germline CDR1 and CDR2 sequences are SEHNR and FQNEAQ (reference sequence). The CDR3 DNA sequence: TGTGCCAGCAGCATGAGGACAGGGCAGGACATTCAGTACTTC. It yields the protein CASSMRTGQDIQYF.

The genes are TRBV28 and TRBJ2-4, with a possible D match to TRBD1 (7 bases). The germline V and J ends were trimmed by 6 bases and 9 bases, with 21 bases remaining between them. This CDR3 spans 15 amino acids. CDR1 and CDR2 (germline): MDHEN, SYDVKM. The CDR3 DNA reads TGTGCCAGCAGCCAAGAACAGGGGATCGGGGGCATTCAGTACTTC. This encodes CASSQEQGIGGIQYF. Combining the CDR3 with reference TRBV28 and TRBJ2-4 gives the whole variable domain DVKVTQSSRYLVKRTGEKVFLECVQDMDHENMFWYRQDPGLGLRLIYFSYDVKMKEKGDIPEGYSVSREKKERFSLILESASTNQTSMYLCASSQEQGIGGIQYFGAGTRLSVL.

This clonotype was found once. The genes are TRBV4-2 and TRBJ2-2; the D is unclear. The ends were cut back, 4 bases at V and 6 bases at J, with 12 bases in the middle. Per germline, CDR1 LGHNA and CDR2 YNFKEQ. The CDR3 is made up of 14 amino acids. The CDR3 loop reads CASSPPGSPGELFF. DNA for the CDR3: TGTGCCAGCAGCCCACCCGGTTCCCCCGGGGAGCTGTTTTTT.

The gene calls are TRBV27 and TRBJ2-2; D is uncertain. This CDR3 has 16 amino acids. From germline, CDR1 is MNHEY and CDR2 SMNVEV (reference sequence). V lost 6 bases and J lost 0, with 14 bases in between. As DNA, the CDR3 is TGTGCCAGCAGCCCCTTAGGGTTCGCGAACACCGGGGAGCTGTTTTTT. Encoded protein: CASSPLGFANTGELFF.

The rearrangement uses TRBV30 and TRBJ1-2; D gene uncertain. CDR1 is GTSNPN and CDR2 is SVGIG in the germline V gene (reference sequence). The ends were cut back, 7 bases at V and 8 bases at J, with 23 bases in the middle. This CDR3 has 14 amino acids. The CDR3 sequence is CAFATVRGSGGYTF. The DNA of the CDR3 is TGTGCCTTTGCCACCGTCCGGGGATCAGGCGGCTACACCTTC.

This clonotype was seen more than once but under ten times. The chain employs TRBV12-3 or TRBV12-4 and TRBJ1-5, with D possibly TRBD1 on 5 matching bases. Trimming stripped 3 bases from V and 0 bases from J, with 9 bases between. The CDR3 is 15 residues long. CDR3 protein: CASSLDQGSNQPQHF. CDR3 nucleotide sequence: TGTGCCAGCAGTTTGGATCAGGGTAGCAATCAGCCCCAGCATTTT.

The chain links TRBV9 to TRBJ1-1; perhaps TRBD1 as D (6 bases). The CDR3 sequence is 15 residues long. The V gene lost 3 bases and the J gene lost 0 bases, with 12 bases spanning the gap. CDR1 and CDR2 from the germline V gene are SGDLS and YYNGEE. The CDR3 region is CASSARDNMNTEAFF. The DNA of the CDR3 is TGTGCCAGCAGCGCAAGGGACAACATGAACACTGAAGCTTTCTTT.

J is TRBJ2-7 and V is TRBV7-8; TRBD1 is a possible D gene (5 bases). CDR1 and CDR2 (germline): SGHVS, FQNEAQ. The V and J ends lost 5 bases and 1 base respectively, with 21 bases between them. This CDR3 has 17 residues. DNA for the CDR3: TGTGCCAGCAGCCTCCACCCCCTCGTTGGGGCTTCCTACGAGCAGTACTTC. It translates to CASSLHPLVGASYEQYF.

The J gene is TRBJ2-1, the V gene TRBV7-9; 7 nucleotides align to TRBD2. The CDR3 covers 14 residues. Germline loops: CDR1 SEHNR, CDR2 FQNEAQ (reference sequence). V shed 4 bases, J shed 3 bases, and the junction held 3 bases outside the gene matches. The CDR3: CASSSIAGYNEQFF. CDR3 bases: TGTGCCAGCAGCTCTATAGCGGGCTACAATGAGCAGTTCTTC. The entire variable domain, with the rest obtained from reference TRBV7-9 and TRBJ2-1, is as follows: DTGVSQNPRHKITKRGQNVTFRCDPISEHNRLYWYRQTLGQGPEFLTYFQNEAQLEKSRLLSDRFSAERPKGSFSTLEIQRTEQGDSAMYLCASSSIAGYNEQFFGPGTRLTVL.

The genes are TRBV19 and TRBJ2-6; D is possibly TRBD1 or TRBD2 (5 bases each). Trimming removed 7 bases from V and 2 bases from J, with 15 bases in between. The CDR3 sequence is 16 residues long. CDR1 and CDR2 (germline): LNHDA, SQIVND (reference sequence). The CDR3 loop reads CASTPSRETGANVLTF. CDR3 DNA sequence: TGTGCCAGTACCCCTTCCAGGGAGACTGGGGCCAACGTCCTGACTTTC. Supplemented by reference TRBV19 and TRBJ2-6, the full variable domain reads DGGITQSPKYLFRKEGQNVTLSCEQNLNHDAMYWYRQDPGQGLRLIYYSQIVNDFQKGDIAEGYSVSREKKESFPLTVTSAQKNPTAFYLCASTPSRETGANVLTFGAGSRLTVL.

The chain carries TRBV29-1 and TRBJ2-1, with D possibly being TRBD1 (6 bases). V was pared by 6 bases and J by 0 bases, with 9 bases between. Looked up from germline, CDR1 is SQVTM and CDR2 is ANQGSEA. The CDR3 runs 13 residues. CDR3 sequence (DNA): TGCAGCGTCTTACAGGGCTCCTACAATGAGCAGTTCTTC. Translation: CSVLQGSYNEQFF.

CDR3 sequence: CASSGGGGRAEETQYF. Written as DNA, the CDR3 is TGTGCCAGCAGCGGAGGCGGCGGGAGGGCGGAAGAGACCCAGTACTTC. The gene calls are TRBV7-3 and TRBJ2-5, with 9 positions matching TRBD2. This CDR3 contains 16 residues. The trim removed 5 bases at V and 3 bases at J, leaving 10 bases unmatched. Germline CDR1 reads SGHTA; CDR2 reads FQGTGA. The whole variable domain, remainder taken from reference TRBV7-3 and TRBJ2-5, is GAGVSQTPSNKVTEKGKYVELRCDPISGHTALYWYRQSLGQGPEFLIYFQGTGAADDSGLPNDRFFAVRPEGSVSTLKIQRTERGDSAVYLCASSGGGGRAEETQYFGPGTRLLVL.

This chain uses TRBV11-1 with TRBJ1-3; D is undetermined. Per the germline V gene, CDR1 is SGHAT and CDR2 is FQDESV (reference sequence). V dropped 3 bases and J dropped 4 bases, with 28 bases sitting between them. The CDR3 is 20 amino acids. The CDR3 loop reads CASSLGNLELASYSGNTIYF. The CDR3 bases are TGTGCCAGCAGCTTGGGGAACCTGGAGTTGGCCTCTTATAGCGGAAACACCATATATTTT. Filled out from reference TRBV11-1 and TRBJ1-3, the complete variable domain reads EAEVAQSPRYKITEKSQAVAFWCDPISGHATLYWYRQILGQGPELLVQFQDESVVDDSQLPKDRFSAERLKGVDSTLKIQPAELGDSAMYLCASSLGNLELASYSGNTIYFGEGSWLTVV.

This chain connects TRBV27 to TRBJ2-3, with D perhaps matching TRBD2 (5 bases). V was clipped by 7 bases and J by 0 bases, with 11 bases between them. The CDR3 is made up of 14 amino acids. The germline V gene has CDR1 MNHEY and CDR2 SMNVEV (reference sequence). In nucleotides, the CDR3 is TGTGCCAGCACCACAGCGGCTAGCACAGATACGCAGTATTTT. This sequence encodes CASTTAASTDTQYF.

This clonotype came up a few times. This chain uses TRBV27 with TRBJ1-5; D is ambiguous. Per germline, CDR1 MNHEY and CDR2 SMNVEV (reference sequence). The germline V and J ends were trimmed by 2 bases and 1 base, with 9 bases remaining between them. This CDR3 comprises 15 residues. CDR3 in amino acids: CASSLGPGSNQPQHF. CDR3 nucleotide sequence: TGTGCCAGCAGTTTAGGCCCCGGAAGCAATCAGCCCCAGCATTTT.

This clonotype has more than one count but fewer than ten. The rearrangement uses TRBV6-4 and TRBJ2-3; 8 nucleotides agree with TRBD1. Germline V gene lookup returns CDR1 MRHNA and CDR2 SNTAGT. The V segment lost 2 bases and the J segment 3 bases; nucleotides outside the gene matches: 7. There are 16 residues in the CDR3. The CDR3 DNA follows: TGTGCCAGCAGTGACGGGGCAGGGGGCGAAACAGATACGCAGTATTTT. It is translated as CASSDGAGGETDTQYF.